Each of the 23 T cell receptor beta chains below was sequenced from the same sample in a study of blood T cell repertoires in COVID-19. Here immunoSEQ multiplex PCR was the method, and the copy in TCRdb shows in-frame clones only, minus some. Of 260,000 or so clones in the sample, around 84% were seen once. The sample was PBMCs or T cells enriched from blood (not recorded which). The receptors shown here come from a woman aged 45 to 65 who had recovered from COVID-19.

The genes are TRBV11-2 and TRBJ2-7; tentative D call: TRBD1 (6 bases). CDR1 and CDR2 (germline): SGHAT, FQNNGV. The V gene lost 5 bases and the J gene lost 6 bases, with 20 bases spanning the gap. The CDR3 contains 15 residues. The CDR3 sequence is CASSPSMGALGEQYF. In DNA, the CDR3 is TGTGCCAGCAGCCCGTCTATGGGGGCGCTAGGCGAGCAGTACTTC.

This clone was counted between two and nine times. V and J are TRBV6-2 or TRBV6-3 and TRBJ2-3, with TRBD1 as a possible D gene (5 bases). Trimming removed 4 bases from V and 2 bases from J, with 10 bases in between. Germline-derived CDR1 and CDR2 are MNHEY and SVGEGT. CDR3 length: 14 residues. The CDR3 sequence: CASSFQGDTDTQYF. The CDR3 DNA reads as TGTGCCAGCAGTTTTCAAGGGGACACAGATACGCAGTATTTT.

This clone occurred a few times. This sequence joins TRBV6-5 and TRBJ1-1; 10 bases map to TRBD1. The V gene end was trimmed by 6 bases and the J gene end by 5 bases; junction bases not matched to a gene: 3. Per the germline V gene, CDR1 is MNHEY and CDR2 is SVGAGI. This CDR3 has 13 amino acids. The CDR3 region has the DNA TGTGCCAGCAGGTGGACAGGGGGGACTGAAGCTTTCTTT. The encoded protein is CASRWTGGTEAFF.

The V gene is TRBV14, the J gene TRBJ1-2; no clear D. The CDR3 totals 12 residues. The V and J ends lost 4 bases and 2 bases respectively, with 5 bases between them. In germline, CDR1 is SGHDN, CDR2 FVKESK. The CDR3 here is CASSPQNYGYTF. For the CDR3, the DNA is TGTGCCAGCAGCCCACAGAACTATGGCTACACCTTC. Filled out from reference TRBV14 and TRBJ1-2, the complete variable domain reads EAGVTQFPSHSVIEKGQTVTLRCDPISGHDNLYWYRRVMGKEIKFLLHFVKESKQDESGMPNNRFLAERTGGTYSTLKVQPAELEDSGVYFCASSPQNYGYTFGSGTRLTVV.

The chain combines TRBV30 with TRBJ1-5, with 9 bases lining up with TRBD1. Trimming took 3 bases from V and 5 from J; bases not matched to a gene: 11. Per germline, CDR1 GTSNPN and CDR2 SVGIG (reference sequence). The CDR3 runs to 16 residues. CDR3 nucleotides: TGTGCCTGGAGCCGAAAACGGGGACAGGGTGATCAGCCCCAGCATTTT. Protein sequence: CAWSRKRGQGDQPQHF.

This clone was counted once. The CDR3 is CASSHTPGQRLTFYGYTF. DNA of the CDR3: TGCGCCAGCAGCCACACCCCGGGACAGCGGCTAACCTTTTATGGCTACACCTTC. This rearrangement joins TRBV4-1 to TRBJ1-2; 7 bases are shared with TRBD1. Germline CDR1 and CDR2: MGHRA and YSYEKL. CDR3 size: 18 residues. The J segment lost 5 bases and the V segment lost 3 bases, leaving 18 bases of the junction unmatched.

This rearrangement joins TRBV4-1 to TRBJ2-3; 11 positions match TRBD2. Germline V lookup: CDR1 MGHRA, CDR2 YSYEKL. The junction had 0 bases not matched to a gene; V was cut back by 6 bases and J by 4 bases. This CDR3 is 13 amino acids long. For the CDR3, the DNA is TGCGCCAGCAGGGGACTAGCGGCAGATACGCAGTATTTT. The encoded protein is CASRGLAADTQYF.

This clone has a single count. CDR3 coding DNA: TGTGCCACCAGTGATTCTGGGACTCCCACTGAAGCTTTCTTT. Translation gives CATSDSGTPTEAFF. V is TRBV24-1 and J is TRBJ1-1, with D maybe TRBD1 (5 bases). V lost 2 bases and J 4 bases, leaving 10 bases between the germline ends. The CDR3 loop spans 14 amino acids. Germline values: CDR1 KGHDR, CDR2 SFDVKD.

This sequence joins TRBV5-4 and TRBJ1-6; 10 bases align to TRBD1. Germline lookup yields CDR1 SGHNT and CDR2 YYREEE (reference sequence). Trimming removed 3 bases from V and 14 bases from J; junction bases left unmatched: 8. CDR3 length equals 14 residues. CDR3 sequence reads: CASSSTGGSTSLHF. The CDR3 DNA reads as TGTGCCAGCAGCTCGACAGGGGGCTCCACGTCCCTCCACTTT.

This sequence joins TRBV5-4 and TRBJ2-5; D unclear. Germline CDR1 SGHNT, CDR2 YYREEE (reference sequence). V lost 0 bases and J 5 bases, leaving 11 bases between the germline ends. The CDR3 extends over 14 amino acids. CDR3 nucleotide sequence: TGTGCCAGCAGCTTGGTTGGAGACGGGGAGACCCAGTACTTC. Translated: CASSLVGDGETQYF.

This clone was recorded once. This chain joins TRBV5-1 and TRBJ1-3, with D unresolved. CDR3 length: 15 residues. Trimming took off 4 bases at V and 7 bases at J, with 18 bases between the two ends. Germline-derived CDR1 and CDR2 are SGHRS and YFSETQ. CDR3 DNA: TGCGCCAGCAGCACCACGCTCGGGCGGGGTAACACCATATATTTT. It translates to CASSTTLGRGNTIYF.

V usage is TRBV19 and J usage is TRBJ1-1; D not certain. Deletions cut 7 bases from V and 3 bases from J, with 6 bases between. The CDR3 is 11 residues long. CDR1 LNHDA and CDR2 SQIVND come from the germline V gene (reference sequence). The CDR3 sequence is CASTSYTEAFF. As DNA, the CDR3 is TGTGCCAGTACCTCTTACACTGAAGCTTTCTTT.

The chain uses TRBV12-3 or TRBV12-4 and TRBJ1-2; 9 nucleotides agree with TRBD1. V lost 7 bases to trimming and J lost 13 bases; unmatched junction nucleotides: 13. This CDR3 is built from 13 residues. CDR3 DNA: TGTGCCAGCACTTTGGGACAGGGTCCCTTAGGCACCTTC. It codes for CASTLGQGPLGTF.

This clone has more than one count but fewer than ten. The chain couples TRBV2 to TRBJ1-2; 9 bases agree with TRBD1. V lost 6 bases and J lost 8; bases outside the gene matches: 7. The CDR3 is 13 residues long. The germline V gene encodes CDR1 SNHLY and CDR2 FYNNEI. Here the CDR3 DNA reads TGTGCCAGCAGGCGGGACAGGGATAAAGGCTACACCTTC. It encodes CASRRDRDKGYTF.

The chain joins TRBV20-1 to TRBJ2-2, with 7 bases that match TRBD1. In germline, CDR1 is DFQATT, CDR2 SNEGSKA (reference sequence). There are 15 residues in the CDR3. V was pared by 3 bases and J by 2 bases, with 6 bases of the junction left unmatched. Written as DNA, the CDR3 is TGCAGTGCTAGTCGTGACAGGGTAAACACCGGGGAGCTGTTTTTT. Its protein product is CSASRDRVNTGELFF.

This chain connects TRBV18 to TRBJ1-2, with TRBD1 matching over 7 bases. With 6 bases clipped from V and 8 bases from J, the junction kept 6 bases outside the gene matches. Germline V lookup: CDR1 KGHSH, CDR2 LQKENI. This CDR3 is 12 amino acids long. This CDR3 is CASSLDRHGYTF. The CDR3 bases are TGTGCCAGCTCGTTGGACAGGCACGGCTACACCTTC.

The rearrangement joins TRBV24-1 to TRBJ1-2; 7 bases agree with TRBD1. With 2 bases clipped from V and 6 bases from J, the junction kept 8 bases outside the gene matches. The CDR3 totals 15 residues. Germline V gene sequence: CDR1 KGHDR, CDR2 SFDVKD. The DNA for the CDR3 is TGTGCCACCAGTGATTCCTACCTGACAGGGCATGGCTACACCTTC. Amino acid sequence: CATSDSYLTGHGYTF.

To note about this clone: The sample carries other DNA sequences with the same CDR3. The gene calls are TRBV3-1 (or the pseudogene TRBV3-2) and TRBJ1-2, with 12 bases fitting TRBD1. The germline gives CDR1 LGHDT, CDR2 YNNKEL (reference sequence). V dropped 3 bases and J dropped 4; count of bases not matched to a gene: 0. This CDR3 has 14 amino acids. CDR3 coding DNA: TGTGCCAGCAGCCAGGGACAGGGGGCCTATGGCTACACCTTC. Amino acids: CASSQGQGAYGYTF.

The chain combines TRBV18 with TRBJ2-2; TRBD1 matches 7 bases. This CDR3 has 20 residues. Trimming removed 0 bases from V and 4 bases from J; junction bases left unmatched: 17. Germline loops: CDR1 KGHSH, CDR2 LQKENI. CDR3 in amino acids: CASSPPPRQGNVLGTGELFF. The DNA of the CDR3 is TGTGCCAGCTCACCACCCCCGAGACAGGGAAATGTGTTGGGCACCGGGGAGCTGTTTTTT.

This chain uses TRBV29-1 with TRBJ1-5; D call uncertain. The CDR3 length is 13 residues. The germline gives CDR1 SQVTM, CDR2 ANQGSEA. V was clipped by 5 bases and J by 2 bases, with 10 bases between them. CDR3 loop: CSVKEFGNQPQHF. CDR3 bases: TGCAGCGTTAAGGAGTTCGGCAATCAGCCCCAGCATTTT.

The genes are TRBV6-6 and TRBJ1-2; D might be TRBD1 (6 bases). The CDR3 covers 13 residues. Per the germline V gene, CDR1 is MNHNY and CDR2 is SVGAGI (reference sequence). Trimming shortened V by 6 bases and J by 8 bases, and 16 bases separated the two germline ends. The CDR3 region has the DNA TGTGCCAGCAGGACAGGTTCCGCTGCGGGCTACACCTTC. The encoded protein is CASRTGSAAGYTF.

The rearrangement uses TRBV5-4 and TRBJ2-7; 7 bases map to TRBD2. In germline, CDR1 is SGHNT, CDR2 YYREEE (reference sequence). The trim removed 0 bases at V and 2 bases at J, leaving 8 bases unmatched. The CDR3 totals 16 residues. CDR3 nucleotide sequence: TGTGCCAGCAGCTTGGATCAGGGAGGGCCGCCCTACGAGCAGTACTTC. Encoded protein: CASSLDQGGPPYEQYF.

This clone was seen only a few times. This chain uses TRBV11-3 with TRBJ2-1; D is uncertain. Germline V lookup: CDR1 SGHNT, CDR2 YENEEA. The V and J ends lost 4 bases and 8 bases respectively, with 12 bases between them. The CDR3 totals 13 residues. CDR3 nucleotides: TGTGCCAGCAGCTCCCCAGATAATTATGAGCAGTTCTTC. This codes for CASSSPDNYEQFF.